These 32 T cell receptor beta chains originate from one sample sequenced in a study of radiotherapy plus CTLA-4 blockade in lung cancer. The table came from immunoSEQ multiplex PCR; TCRdb's copy has only in-frame clones and leaves some out. There are roughly 80,000 clones in the sample; roughly four fifths occur only once, and roughly a tenth lies in the top ten. The starting material was peripheral blood, obtained from a patient treated with radiotherapy plus ipilimumab. Receptor source: a human donor with non-small cell lung cancer whose response to radiotherapy plus ipilimumab could not be evaluated.

The chain has TRBV19 and TRBJ1-3, with D hard to call. Between the trimmed V and J ends, which lost 6 bases and 0 bases, there was a span of 24 bases. This CDR3 region has 19 residues. Germline V gives CDR1 LNHDA, CDR2 SQIVND (reference sequence). CDR3 bases: TGTGCCAGTAGCCTTGGGTATATCGACAACCGTTACTCTGGAAACACCATATATTTT. It encodes CASSLGYIDNRYSGNTIYF.

The chain combines TRBV5-1 with TRBJ2-1, with D perhaps matching TRBD1 (6 bases). V lost 4 bases to trimming and J lost 5 bases, with 19 bases between them. The CDR3 loop spans 16 amino acids. Germline CDR1 reads SGHRS; CDR2 reads YFSETQ. CDR3 sequence: CASSAGQPGFDNEQFF. The CDR3, as DNA: TGCGCCAGCAGCGCCGGACAGCCAGGCTTTGACAATGAGCAGTTCTTC.

CDR3 protein: CASSSPRGAVDTQYF. CDR3 nucleotides: TGTGCCAGCAGTTCCCCCCGGGGGGCCGTAGATACGCAGTATTTT. The gene calls are TRBV28 and TRBJ2-3; D may be TRBD2 (7 bases). There are 15 residues in the CDR3. Germline V gives CDR1 MDHEN, CDR2 SYDVKM. Between the trimmed V and J ends, which lost 4 bases and 5 bases, there was a span of 16 bases. The full variable domain, rest sourced from reference TRBV28 and TRBJ2-3, is DVKVTQSSRYLVKRTGEKVFLECVQDMDHENMFWYRQDPGLGLRLIYFSYDVKMKEKGDIPEGYSVSREKKERFSLILESASTNQTSMYLCASSSPRGAVDTQYFGPGTRLTVL.

This chain joins TRBV18 and TRBJ2-7, with a weak D call TRBD2 (6 bases). The CDR3 has 14 amino acids. V was pared by 4 bases and J by 2 bases, with 12 bases between. Germline CDR1 is KGHSH and CDR2 is LQKENI. CDR3 protein: CASSLAGGPYEQYF. CDR3 nucleotide sequence: TGTGCCAGCTCACTAGCCGGGGGACCCTACGAGCAGTACTTC.

This clone was counted ten times or more. The V and J genes are TRBV27 and TRBJ1-2, with D unclear. Germline CDR1 and CDR2: MNHEY and SMNVEV (reference sequence). V lost 2 bases and J 8 bases, leaving 12 bases between the germline ends. The CDR3 length is 13 residues. The CDR3 DNA reads TGTGCCAGCAGTTTAAACAGCCGACGAGGCTACACCTTC. Its translation is CASSLNSRRGYTF.

This chain connects TRBV5-6 to TRBJ1-6, with D possibly matching TRBD1 (5 bases). Between the trimmed V and J ends, which lost 2 bases and 0 bases, there was a span of 12 bases. Germline V CDR1 and CDR2: SGHDT, YYEEEE. This CDR3 region has 17 residues. This CDR3 is CASSFTGFFSYNSPLHF. DNA for the CDR3: TGTGCCAGCAGCTTTACAGGTTTTTTCTCCTATAATTCACCCCTCCACTTT.

The rearrangement joins TRBV6-5 to TRBJ2-7, with 9 bases lining up with TRBD1. This CDR3 contains 13 residues. V was clipped by 7 bases and J by 4 bases; unmatched bases: 5. Germline V gene sequence: CDR1 MNHEY, CDR2 SVGAGI. The CDR3 spells CASTGTGTYEQYF. The CDR3 coding sequence is TGTGCCAGCACGGGGACAGGGACATACGAGCAGTACTTC.

This sequence joins TRBV5-1 and TRBJ2-2, with D perhaps TRBD2 (5 bases). The ends were cut back, 4 bases at V and 6 bases at J, with 13 bases in the middle. The CDR3 runs 14 residues. Germline V gene lookup returns CDR1 SGHRS and CDR2 YFSETQ. The CDR3 DNA reads TGCGCCAGCAGCCTATCACTAGGTCCCGGGGAGCTGTTTTTT. As protein: CASSLSLGPGELFF.

The V call is TRBV28, the J call TRBJ1-2, with no clear D. Trimming left V 3 bases short and J 8 bases short, with 10 bases between. Germline V lookup: CDR1 MDHEN, CDR2 SYDVKM. The CDR3 covers 12 residues. CDR3 in amino acids: CASSFYGEGYTF. The CDR3, as DNA: TGTGCCAGCAGTTTTTACGGGGAGGGCTACACCTTC.

This clone showed up just a few times. The chain joins TRBV4-3 to TRBJ2-3; 9 bases line up with TRBD1. Germline loops: CDR1 LGHNA, CDR2 YSLEER. CDR3 length: 16 amino acids. V gave up 0 bases and J gave up 3 bases; unmatched junction bases: 4. The CDR3 region has the DNA TGCGCCAGCAGCCAAGACCTTGGACAGGGGACAGATACGCAGTATTTT. This codes for CASSQDLGQGTDTQYF.

The chain is built from TRBV9 and TRBJ1-6, with D perhaps matching TRBD1 (6 bases). Trimming took 1 base from V and 13 from J, leaving 18 bases between them. The V gene's germline CDR1 is SGDLS and CDR2 YYNGEE. CDR3 size: 15 residues. This CDR3 is CASSVSRDITLPLHF. CDR3 sequence (DNA): TGTGCCAGCAGCGTAAGCCGGGACATCACCTTGCCCCTCCACTTT.

The chain carries TRBV6-6 and TRBJ1-4; 8 nucleotides agree with TRBD1. Germline V CDR1 and CDR2: MNHNY, SVGAGI (reference sequence). The CDR3 spans 15 residues. V was pared by 6 bases and J by 2 bases, with 5 bases of the junction left unmatched. The CDR3 nucleotides are TGTGCCAGCAGACTTTGGACAGGGACTAATGAAAAACTGTTTTTT. Its protein is CASRLWTGTNEKLFF.

This sequence joins TRBV11-3 and TRBJ1-5; D is ambiguous. Trimming took off 1 base at V and 6 bases at J, with 4 bases between the two ends. The CDR3 has 12 residues. Germline-derived CDR1 and CDR2 are SGHNT and YENEEA. For the CDR3, the DNA is TGTGCCAGCAGCTTAGGCGCTCAGCCCCAGCATTTT. It yields the protein CASSLGAQPQHF.

A single count supports this clone. This sequence joins TRBV7-2 and TRBJ2-5; 7 bases are a match to TRBD2. The tail of the sequence fits TRBJ2-7 better, so the J call may be wrong. This CDR3 spans 16 amino acids. CDR1 is SGHTA and CDR2 is FQGNSA in the germline V gene. The CDR3 DNA reads as TGTGCCAGCAGCTTAGGGCGGCGGGAGAACTCCTACGAGCAGTACTTC. It translates to CASSLGRRENSYEQYF.

The rearrangement uses TRBV19 and TRBJ1-4; D is perhaps TRBD1 (5 bases). This CDR3 region has 19 residues. V was trimmed by 9 bases and J by 8 bases, leaving 34 bases between them. CDR1 LNHDA and CDR2 SQIVND come from the germline V gene (reference sequence). This CDR3 is CASSPIGGTVIIDREKLFF. The CDR3 region has the DNA TGTGCCAGCAGTCCGATTGGTGGGACTGTGATTATTGATCGGGAAAAACTGTTTTTT. The whole variable domain, filled in from reference TRBV19 and TRBJ1-4, reads DGGITQSPKYLFRKEGQNVTLSCEQNLNHDAMYWYRQDPGQGLRLIYYSQIVNDFQKGDIAEGYSVSREKKESFPLTVTSAQKNPTAFYLCASSPIGGTVIIDREKLFFGSGTQLSVL.

The chain uses TRBV27 and TRBJ1-2, with D possibly matching TRBD1 (6 bases). CDR3 length: 12 amino acids. Trimming cost V 3 bases and J 10 bases, with 12 bases left between them. CDR1 MNHEY and CDR2 SMNVEV come from the germline V gene (reference sequence). CDR3 sequence: CASSFLGGPYTF. CDR3 nucleotides: TGTGCCAGCAGTTTCTTAGGGGGTCCCTACACCTTC.

The J gene is TRBJ2-3, the V gene TRBV7-2; TRBD1 might be the D (5 bases). The V end lost 1 base, the J end lost 4 bases, and 18 bases lay between the germline ends. The CDR3 totals 17 residues. The germline CDR1 and CDR2 sequences are SGHTA and FQGNSA. The CDR3 is CASSLVSLGAVADTQYF. CDR3 bases: TGTGCCAGCAGCTTAGTTTCACTTGGGGCGGTTGCAGATACGCAGTATTTT.

V and J are TRBV7-9 and TRBJ2-1; 8 bases match TRBD2. Germline CDR1 is SEHNR and CDR2 is FQNEAQ (reference sequence). The CDR3 is made up of 17 amino acids. V was clipped by 4 bases and J by 7 bases; unmatched bases: 15. CDR3 loop: CASSSGLVAGWANEQFF. The CDR3 DNA sequence: TGTGCCAGCAGCTCGGGACTAGTCGCGGGTTGGGCAAATGAGCAGTTCTTC.

J is TRBJ1-4 and V is TRBV10-3, with TRBD1 matching over 11 bases. The germline V gene encodes CDR1 ENHRY and CDR2 SYGVKD. CDR3 length: 16 amino acids. With 2 bases clipped from V and 7 bases from J, the junction kept 6 bases outside the gene matches. The CDR3 loop reads CAISEERTGGREKLFF. CDR3 bases: TGTGCCATCAGTGAGGAGCGGACAGGGGGCCGTGAAAAACTGTTTTTT.

The chain recombines TRBV18 with TRBJ1-5, with 8 bases fitting TRBD1. V dropped 3 bases and J dropped 5; count of bases not matched to a gene: 9. CDR3 length: 16 residues. Germline CDR1 KGHSH, CDR2 LQKENI. CDR3 sequence reads: CASSPGPGGRDQPQHF. CDR3 in DNA: TGTGCCAGCTCACCGGGGCCAGGGGGCAGGGATCAGCCCCAGCATTTT. Drawing the rest from reference TRBV18 and TRBJ1-5, the complete variable domain is NAGVMQNPRHLVRRRGQEARLRCSPMKGHSHVYWYRQLPEEGLKFMVYLQKENIIDESGMPKERFSAEFPKEGPSILRIQQVVRGDSAAYFCASSPGPGGRDQPQHFGDGTRLSIL.

J is TRBJ1-1 and V is TRBV6-6, with 8 bases lining up with TRBD1. The CDR3 loop spans 14 amino acids. Germline values: CDR1 MNHNY, CDR2 SVGAGI (reference sequence). The ends lost 6 bases at V and 4 bases at J; junction bases unmatched: 7. The CDR3 DNA is TGTGCCAGCAGGTACAGGGGGGGTGTCACTGAAGCTTTCTTT. Encoded protein: CASRYRGGVTEAFF.

V gene TRBV4-1 combines with J gene TRBJ2-7; 7 bases are shared with TRBD1. The V segment lost 0 bases and the J segment 0 bases; nucleotides outside the gene matches: 5. The CDR3 has 16 residues. The germline CDR1 and CDR2 sequences are MGHRA and YSYEKL. The CDR3 DNA reads as TGCGCCAGCAGCCAAGAACCGGGACAGAACTCCTACGAGCAGTACTTC. Amino acid sequence: CASSQEPGQNSYEQYF.

The chain has TRBV5-1 and TRBJ2-1, with TRBD2 matching over 13 bases. The CDR3 extends over 15 amino acids. Looked up from germline, CDR1 is SGHRS and CDR2 is YFSETQ. Trimming removed 4 bases from V and 5 bases from J; junction bases left unmatched: 3. The CDR3, as DNA: TGCGCCAGCAGCCCTGGACTAGCGGGGGACAATGAGCAGTTCTTC. Protein sequence: CASSPGLAGDNEQFF.

V is TRBV2 and J is TRBJ1-4; D ambiguous. The CDR3 is 14 residues long. The germline CDR1 and CDR2 sequences are SNHLY and FYNNEI. The V and J ends lost 7 bases and 2 bases respectively, with 11 bases between them. The CDR3 region is CASIAWSTNEKLFF. The DNA of the CDR3 is TGTGCCAGCATAGCATGGTCCACTAATGAAAAACTGTTTTTT. The full variable domain, its missing parts supplied by reference TRBV2 and TRBJ1-4, is EPEVTQTPSHQVTQMGQEVILRCVPISNHLYFYWYRQILGQKVEFLVSFYNNEISEKSEIFDDQFSVERPDGSNFTLKIRSTKLEDSAMYFCASIAWSTNEKLFFGSGTQLSVL.

The chain joins TRBV19 to TRBJ2-1; D may be TRBD2 (6 bases). V was shortened by 5 bases and J by 5 bases, with 10 bases between the two germline ends. This CDR3 has 13 residues. CDR1 is LNHDA and CDR2 is SQIVND in the germline V gene (reference sequence). The CDR3 protein is CASSVGSHNEQFF. The CDR3 nucleotides read TGTGCCAGTAGTGTCGGGAGTCACAATGAGCAGTTCTTC.

The rearrangement links TRBV19 to TRBJ2-1, with D uncertain. The CDR3 sequence is 14 residues long. Deletions cut 6 bases from V and 0 bases from J, with 9 bases between. Germline-derived CDR1 and CDR2 are LNHDA and SQIVND (reference sequence). The CDR3 loop is CASRAHSSYNEQFF. The CDR3 DNA follows: TGTGCCAGTAGGGCACACAGCTCCTACAATGAGCAGTTCTTC.

This chain joins TRBV5-1 and TRBJ2-7, with 10 bases lining up with TRBD1. The germline CDR1 and CDR2 sequences are SGHRS and YFSETQ. This CDR3 has 14 residues. V dropped 5 bases and J dropped 3; count of bases not matched to a gene: 5. CDR3 residues: CASRPTGGIYEQYF. Here the CDR3 DNA reads TGCGCCAGCAGACCGACAGGGGGCATCTACGAGCAGTACTTC.

V is TRBV27 and J is TRBJ2-5; 9 bases map to TRBD2. The J call may not be correct, given that the DNA end is closer to TRBJ2-7. CDR1 is MNHEY, CDR2 SMNVEV, per germline (reference sequence). The CDR3 consists of 17 residues. The CDR3 DNA reads TGTGCCAGCAGTTTATCGAGGGCTAGCGGGGCCGCCTACGAGCAGTACTTC. The encoded protein is CASSLSRASGAAYEQYF.

J is TRBJ2-6 and V is TRBV19; 10 bases are shared with TRBD1. CDR1 is LNHDA, CDR2 SQIVND, per germline (reference sequence). The CDR3 extends over 16 amino acids. V was pared by 5 bases and J by 3 bases, with 4 bases of the junction left unmatched. CDR3 sequence: CASSQTGGFGANVLTF. CDR3 sequence (DNA): TGTGCCAGTAGTCAGACAGGGGGCTTTGGGGCCAACGTCCTGACTTTC.

The DNA for the CDR3 is TGTGCCAGCAGCGTAGGACAACCCAACTACGAGCAGTACTTC. It is translated as CASSVGQPNYEQYF. The chain couples TRBV9 to TRBJ2-7; D not certain. This CDR3 comprises 14 residues. Germline V gene data show CDR1 as SGDLS and CDR2 as YYNGEE. V lost 0 bases, J lost 3 bases, and 10 bases lay in between. The full variable domain, rest sourced from reference TRBV9 and TRBJ2-7, is DSGVTQTPKHLITATGQRVTLRCSPRSGDLSVYWYQQSLDQGLQFLIQYYNGEERAKGNILERFSAQQFPDLHSELNLSSLELGDSALYFCASSVGQPNYEQYFGPGTRLTVT.

The chain couples TRBV9 to TRBJ2-7; D is possibly TRBD2 (6 bases). The CDR3 loop spans 13 amino acids. Germline-derived CDR1 and CDR2 are SGDLS and YYNGEE. V shed 3 bases and J shed 3 bases, with 10 bases lying between them. CDR3 nucleotide sequence: TGTGCCAGCAGCGGGGGGGTTAACTACGAGCAGTACTTC. It yields the protein CASSGGVNYEQYF.

The V and J genes are TRBV19 and TRBJ1-4, with TRBD1 matching 8 bases. Germline V lookup: CDR1 LNHDA, CDR2 SQIVND (reference sequence). There are 14 residues in the CDR3. With V trimmed by 6 bases and J by 6 bases, 6 bases remained unmatched. CDR3 protein: CASRRQGRDEKLFF. The CDR3 coding sequence is TGTGCCAGTAGGAGACAGGGGAGGGATGAAAAACTGTTTTTT.